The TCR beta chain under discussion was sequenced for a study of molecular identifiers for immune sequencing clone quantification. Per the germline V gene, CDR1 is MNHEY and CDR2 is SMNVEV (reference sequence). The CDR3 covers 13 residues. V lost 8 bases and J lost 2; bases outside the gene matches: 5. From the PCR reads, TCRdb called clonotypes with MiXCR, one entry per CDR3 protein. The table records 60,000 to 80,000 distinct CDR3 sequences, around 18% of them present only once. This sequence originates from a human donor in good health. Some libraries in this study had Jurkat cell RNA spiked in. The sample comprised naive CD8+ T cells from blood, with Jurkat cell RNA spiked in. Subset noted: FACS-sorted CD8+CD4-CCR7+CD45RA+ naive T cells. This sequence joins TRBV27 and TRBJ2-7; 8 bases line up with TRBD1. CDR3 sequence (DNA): TGTGCCAGCCGGGGACAGGTGGCCTACGAGCAGTACTTC. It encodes CASRGQVAYEQYF.